This TCR beta chain originates from a study of cytomegalovirus exposure and HLA in healthy donors. Study-level background: Early released data had about 85 million unique TCRs, all coming from HLA-typed donors. Roughly four fifths of 350 to 400 genotyped donors fell in the Caucasian-associated ancestry cluster. Study-level points and caveats: Association of a missense DCLRE1C variant with TCR beta V- and J-gene trimming was reported in a later analysis. Donors belonging to an Asian-associated ancestry cluster reportedly showed fewer N-insertions in productive TCRs than the approximately 670-donor mean, according to what a later analysis found.

About this clone: The antigen remains unidentified.

Germline V gene sequence: CDR1 MGHDK, CDR2 SYGVNS. The junction had 10 bases not matched to a gene; V was cut back by 3 bases and J by 6 bases. CDR3 length: 16 residues. The PCR contained 60 Vbeta and 13 Jbeta primers. TCRdb keeps only in-frame clones here, not all; method: immunoSEQ multiplex PCR. Of 170,000 or so clones listed, about 82% are singletons. J is TRBJ1-2 and V is TRBV25-1, with TRBD1 matching 10 bases. This receptor was obtained from a woman aged 50 to 60 in good health and CMV-seropositive. The source material was PBMCs. The CDR3 region is CASSDPRTGGDNGYTF. CDR3 nucleotides: TGTGCCAGCAGTGACCCCCGGACAGGGGGTGACAATGGCTACACCTTC.